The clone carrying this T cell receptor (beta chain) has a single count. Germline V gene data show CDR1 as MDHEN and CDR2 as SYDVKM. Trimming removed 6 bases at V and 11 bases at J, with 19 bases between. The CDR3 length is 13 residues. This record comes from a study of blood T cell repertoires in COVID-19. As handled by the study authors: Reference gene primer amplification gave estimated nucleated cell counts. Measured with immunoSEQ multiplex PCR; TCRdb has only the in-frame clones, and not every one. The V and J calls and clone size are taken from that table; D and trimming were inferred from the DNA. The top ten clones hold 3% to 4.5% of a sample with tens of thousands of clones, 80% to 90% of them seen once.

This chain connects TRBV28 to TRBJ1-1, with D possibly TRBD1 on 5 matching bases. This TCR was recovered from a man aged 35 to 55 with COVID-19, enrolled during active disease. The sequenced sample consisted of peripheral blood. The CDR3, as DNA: TGTGCCAGCAGACCCCCGGGGGACCGAGGGGCTTTCTTT. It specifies CASRPPGDRGAFF.